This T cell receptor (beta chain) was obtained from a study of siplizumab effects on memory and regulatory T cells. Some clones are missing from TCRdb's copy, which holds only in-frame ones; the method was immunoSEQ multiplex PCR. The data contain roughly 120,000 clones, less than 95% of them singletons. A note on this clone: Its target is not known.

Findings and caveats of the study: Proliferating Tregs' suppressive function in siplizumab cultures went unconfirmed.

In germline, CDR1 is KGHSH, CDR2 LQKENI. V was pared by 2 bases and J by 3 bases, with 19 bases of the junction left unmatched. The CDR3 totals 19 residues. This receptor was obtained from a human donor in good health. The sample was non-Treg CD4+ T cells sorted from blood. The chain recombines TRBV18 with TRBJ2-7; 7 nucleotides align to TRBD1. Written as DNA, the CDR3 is TGTGCCAGCTCACCAACGTCGACAGGGCCATCATGGGGAAACTACGAGCAGTACTTC. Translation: CASSPTSTGPSWGNYEQYF.